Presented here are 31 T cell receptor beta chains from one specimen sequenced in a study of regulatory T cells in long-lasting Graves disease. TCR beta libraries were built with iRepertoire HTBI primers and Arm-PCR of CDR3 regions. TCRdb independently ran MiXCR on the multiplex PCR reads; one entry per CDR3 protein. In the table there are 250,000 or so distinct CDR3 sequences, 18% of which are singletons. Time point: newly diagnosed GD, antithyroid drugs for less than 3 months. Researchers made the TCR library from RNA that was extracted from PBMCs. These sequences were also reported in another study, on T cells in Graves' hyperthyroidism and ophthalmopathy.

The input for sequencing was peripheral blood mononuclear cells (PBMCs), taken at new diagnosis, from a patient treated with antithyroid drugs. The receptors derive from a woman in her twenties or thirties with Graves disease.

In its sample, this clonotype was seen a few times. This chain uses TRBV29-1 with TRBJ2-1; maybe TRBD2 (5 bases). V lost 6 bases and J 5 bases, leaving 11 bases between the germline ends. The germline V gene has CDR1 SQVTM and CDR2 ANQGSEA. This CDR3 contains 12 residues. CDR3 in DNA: TGCAGCGTCGAGGGCGGAAACAATGAGCAGTTCTTC. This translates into CSVEGGNNEQFF.

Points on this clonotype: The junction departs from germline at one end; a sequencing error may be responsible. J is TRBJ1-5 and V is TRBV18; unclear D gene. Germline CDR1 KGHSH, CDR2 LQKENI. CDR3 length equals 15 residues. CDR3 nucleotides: TGTGCCGGCTCACCCGGACTTACCTCGAATCAGCCCCAGCATTTT. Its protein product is CAGSPGLTSNQPQHF.

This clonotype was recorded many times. CDR3 amino acids: CSAEDRASGEKETQYF. CDR3 coding DNA: TGCAGTGCGGAAGACAGGGCTAGCGGGGAAAAAGAGACCCAGTACTTC. The V and J genes are TRBV20-1 and TRBJ2-5, with TRBD2 matching over 9 bases. Germline lookup yields CDR1 DFQATT and CDR2 SNEGSKA (reference sequence). The CDR3 has 16 residues. V gave up 6 bases and J gave up 3 bases; unmatched junction bases: 14.

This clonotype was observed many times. The CDR3 sequence is CATRSRGRQDGELFF. Here the CDR3 DNA reads TGTGCCACCAGATCAAGGGGGCGTCAGGACGGGGAGCTGTTTTTT. The V and J genes are TRBV24-1 and TRBJ2-2, with 7 positions matching TRBD1. The CDR3 contains 15 residues. The germline V gene encodes CDR1 KGHDR and CDR2 SFDVKD. V shed 7 bases, J shed 7 bases, and the junction held 11 bases outside the gene matches.

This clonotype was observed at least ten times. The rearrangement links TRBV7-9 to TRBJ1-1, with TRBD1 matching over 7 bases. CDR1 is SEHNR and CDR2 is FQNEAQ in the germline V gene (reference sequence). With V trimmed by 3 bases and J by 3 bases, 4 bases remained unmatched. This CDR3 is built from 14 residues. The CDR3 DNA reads TGTGCCAGCAGCTTGGGGACAGCATACACTGAAGCTTTCTTT. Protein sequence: CASSLGTAYTEAFF.

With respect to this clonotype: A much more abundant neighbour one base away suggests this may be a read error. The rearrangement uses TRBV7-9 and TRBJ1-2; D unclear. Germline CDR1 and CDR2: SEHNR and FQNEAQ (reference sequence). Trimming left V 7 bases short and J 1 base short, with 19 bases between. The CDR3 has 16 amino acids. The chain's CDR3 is CASIPLGAASNYGYTF. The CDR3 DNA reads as TGTGCCAGCATCCCACTGGGAGCAGCCAGTAACTATGGCTACACCTTC.

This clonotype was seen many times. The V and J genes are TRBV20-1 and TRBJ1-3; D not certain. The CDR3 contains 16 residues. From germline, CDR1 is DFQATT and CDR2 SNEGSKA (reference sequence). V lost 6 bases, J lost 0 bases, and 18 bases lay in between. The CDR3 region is CSAPEDRADSGNTIYF. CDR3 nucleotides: TGCAGTGCCCCCGAAGACCGGGCTGACTCTGGAAACACCATATATTTT.

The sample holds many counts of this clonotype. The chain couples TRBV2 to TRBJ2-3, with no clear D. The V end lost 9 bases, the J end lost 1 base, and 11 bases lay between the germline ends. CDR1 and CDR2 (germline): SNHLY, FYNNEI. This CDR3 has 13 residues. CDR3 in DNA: TGTGCCAGTCATTGGTCGCGCACAGATACGCAGTATTTT. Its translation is CASHWSRTDTQYF.

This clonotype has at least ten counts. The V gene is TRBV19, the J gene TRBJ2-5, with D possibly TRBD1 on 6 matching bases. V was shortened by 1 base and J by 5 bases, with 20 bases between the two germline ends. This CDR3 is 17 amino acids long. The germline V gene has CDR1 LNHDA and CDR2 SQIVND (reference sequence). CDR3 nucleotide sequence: TGTGCCAGTAGTATAGGGTGGCGAACAGGGATCCAGGAGACCCAGTACTTC. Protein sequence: CASSIGWRTGIQETQYF.

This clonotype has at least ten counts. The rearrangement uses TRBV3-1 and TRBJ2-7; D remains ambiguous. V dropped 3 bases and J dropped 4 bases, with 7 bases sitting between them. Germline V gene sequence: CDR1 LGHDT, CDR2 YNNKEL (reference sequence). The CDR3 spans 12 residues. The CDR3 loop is CASSQESYEQYF. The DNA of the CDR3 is TGTGCCAGCAGCCAGGAGAGTTACGAGCAGTACTTC.

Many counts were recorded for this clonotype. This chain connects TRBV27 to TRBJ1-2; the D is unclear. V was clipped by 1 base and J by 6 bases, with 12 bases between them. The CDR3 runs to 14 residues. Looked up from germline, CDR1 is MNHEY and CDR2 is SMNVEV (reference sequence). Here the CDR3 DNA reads TGTGCCAGCAGTTTATATGGCAGGTTGAATGGCTACACCTTC. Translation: CASSLYGRLNGYTF.

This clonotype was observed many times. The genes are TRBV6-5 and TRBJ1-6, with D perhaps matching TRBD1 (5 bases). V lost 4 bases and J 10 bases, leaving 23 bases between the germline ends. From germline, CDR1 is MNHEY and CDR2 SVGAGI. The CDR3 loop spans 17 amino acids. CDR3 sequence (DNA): TGTGCCAGCAGTTGGGGGAACCGGGTCCCCGTGGGATCACCCCTCCACTTT. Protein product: CASSWGNRVPVGSPLHF.

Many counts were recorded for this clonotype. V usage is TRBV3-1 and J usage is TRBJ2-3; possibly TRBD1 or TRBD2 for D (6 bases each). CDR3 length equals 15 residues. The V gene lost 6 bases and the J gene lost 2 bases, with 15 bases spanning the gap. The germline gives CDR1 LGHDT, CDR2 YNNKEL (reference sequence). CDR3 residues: CASRGGLTVTDTQYF. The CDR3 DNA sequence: TGTGCCAGCAGAGGGGGACTTACGGTCACAGATACGCAGTATTTT.

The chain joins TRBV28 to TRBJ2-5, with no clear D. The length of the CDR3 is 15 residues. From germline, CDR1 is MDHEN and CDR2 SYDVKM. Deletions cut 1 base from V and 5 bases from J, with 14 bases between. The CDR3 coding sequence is TGTGCCAGCAGTTTATCCCTGGGCCAGAGTGAGACCCAGTACTTC. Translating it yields CASSLSLGQSETQYF.

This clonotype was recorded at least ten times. The CDR3 sequence is CASSPDGGWTYNEQFF. DNA of the CDR3: TGTGCCAGCAGCCCCGATGGGGGTTGGACCTACAATGAGCAGTTCTTC. The chain has TRBV11-1 and TRBJ2-1; either TRBD1 or TRBD2 may fit D (5 bases each). The CDR3 extends over 16 amino acids. Trimming pared 5 bases from V and 2 bases from J, leaving 16 bases between. Germline lookup yields CDR1 SGHAT and CDR2 FQDESV (reference sequence). The full variable domain, its missing parts supplied by reference TRBV11-1 and TRBJ2-1, is EAEVAQSPRYKITEKSQAVAFWCDPISGHATLYWYRQILGQGPELLVQFQDESVVDDSQLPKDRFSAERLKGVDSTLKIQPAELGDSAMYLCASSPDGGWTYNEQFFGPGTRLTVL.

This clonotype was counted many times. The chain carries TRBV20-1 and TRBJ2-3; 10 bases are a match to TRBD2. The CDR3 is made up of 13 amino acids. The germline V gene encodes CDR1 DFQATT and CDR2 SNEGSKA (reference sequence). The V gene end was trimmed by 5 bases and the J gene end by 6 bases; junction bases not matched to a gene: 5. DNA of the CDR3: TGCAGTGCTCTGCTAGCGGGGGCGGATACGCAGTATTTT. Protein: CSALLAGADTQYF.

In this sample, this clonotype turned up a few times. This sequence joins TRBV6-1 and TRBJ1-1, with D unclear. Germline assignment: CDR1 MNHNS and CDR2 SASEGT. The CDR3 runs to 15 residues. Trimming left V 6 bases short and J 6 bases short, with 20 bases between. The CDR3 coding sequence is TGTGCCAGCAGGTGGGGTCTACAGACCTCCTCTGAAGCTTTCTTT. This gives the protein CASRWGLQTSSEAFF.

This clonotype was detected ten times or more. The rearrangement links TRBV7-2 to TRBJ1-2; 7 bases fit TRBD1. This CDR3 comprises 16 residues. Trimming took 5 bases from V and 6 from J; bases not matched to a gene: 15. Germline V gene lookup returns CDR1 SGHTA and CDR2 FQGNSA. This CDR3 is CASSQASGTAAHGYTF. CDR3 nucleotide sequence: TGTGCCAGCAGCCAAGCCTCAGGGACAGCCGCACATGGCTACACCTTC.

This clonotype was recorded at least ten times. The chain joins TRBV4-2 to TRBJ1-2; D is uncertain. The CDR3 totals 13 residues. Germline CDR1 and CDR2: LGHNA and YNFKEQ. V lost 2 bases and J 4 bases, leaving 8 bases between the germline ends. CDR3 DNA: TGTGCCAGCAGCCAACAGATACCCTATGGCTACACCTTC. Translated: CASSQQIPYGYTF.

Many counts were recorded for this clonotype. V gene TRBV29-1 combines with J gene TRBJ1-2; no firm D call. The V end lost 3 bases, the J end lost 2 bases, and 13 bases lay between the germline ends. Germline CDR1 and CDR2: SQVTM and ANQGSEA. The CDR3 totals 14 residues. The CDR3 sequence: CSVDTRGGNYGYTF. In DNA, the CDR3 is TGCAGCGTTGATACGCGAGGAGGGAACTATGGCTACACCTTC.

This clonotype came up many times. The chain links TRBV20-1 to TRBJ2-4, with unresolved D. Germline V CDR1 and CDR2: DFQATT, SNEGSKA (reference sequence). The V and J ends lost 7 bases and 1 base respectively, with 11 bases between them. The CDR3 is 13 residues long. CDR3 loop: CSGRSGAKNIQYF. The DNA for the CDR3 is TGCAGTGGTCGGAGTGGGGCCAAAAACATTCAGTACTTC.

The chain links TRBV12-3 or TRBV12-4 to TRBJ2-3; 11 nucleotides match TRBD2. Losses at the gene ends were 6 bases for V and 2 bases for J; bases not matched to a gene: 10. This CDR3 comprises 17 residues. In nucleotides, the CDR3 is TGTGCCAGCAGCCCTACTAGACTAGCGGGGAACACAGATACGCAGTATTTT. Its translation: CASSPTRLAGNTDTQYF.

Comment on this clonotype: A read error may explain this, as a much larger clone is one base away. The CDR3 spells CSARGGRGLEYEQFF. The CDR3 coding sequence is TGCAGTGCTAGAGGAGGCAGGGGGCTCGAGTACGAGCAGTTCTTC. The chain combines TRBV20-1 with TRBJ2-1, with 8 bases aligning to TRBD1. CDR3 length: 15 amino acids. Germline values: CDR1 DFQATT, CDR2 SNEGSKA (reference sequence). The trim removed 1 base at V and 10 bases at J, leaving 12 bases unmatched.

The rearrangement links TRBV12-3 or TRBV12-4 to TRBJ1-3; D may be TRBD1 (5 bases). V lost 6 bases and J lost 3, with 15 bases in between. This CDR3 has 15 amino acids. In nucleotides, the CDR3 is TGTGCCAGCAGCTCTACCCAGGGATTTGGAAACACCATATATTTT. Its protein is CASSSTQGFGNTIYF.

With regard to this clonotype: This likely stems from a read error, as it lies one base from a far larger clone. CDR3 residues: CAGSRDRAETQYF. DNA for the CDR3: TGTGCCGGCAGCCGGGACAGGGCGGAGACCCAGTACTTC. The genes are TRBV11-2 and TRBJ2-5; 9 nucleotides match TRBD1. The CDR3 is 13 amino acids. In germline, CDR1 is SGHAT, CDR2 FQNNGV.

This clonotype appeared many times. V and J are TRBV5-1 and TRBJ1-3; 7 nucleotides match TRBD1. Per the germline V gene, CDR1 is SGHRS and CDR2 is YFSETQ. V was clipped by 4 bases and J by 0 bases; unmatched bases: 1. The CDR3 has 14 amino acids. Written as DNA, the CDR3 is TGCGCCAGCAGCCCAGGGGGCTCTGGAAACACCATATATTTT. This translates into CASSPGGSGNTIYF.

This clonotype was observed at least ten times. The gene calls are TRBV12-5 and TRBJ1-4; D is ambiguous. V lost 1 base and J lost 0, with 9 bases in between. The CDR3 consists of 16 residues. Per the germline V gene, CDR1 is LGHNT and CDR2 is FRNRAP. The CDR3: CASGLENGATNEKLFF. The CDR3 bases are TGTGCTAGTGGTTTGGAGAACGGTGCAACTAATGAAAAACTGTTTTTT.

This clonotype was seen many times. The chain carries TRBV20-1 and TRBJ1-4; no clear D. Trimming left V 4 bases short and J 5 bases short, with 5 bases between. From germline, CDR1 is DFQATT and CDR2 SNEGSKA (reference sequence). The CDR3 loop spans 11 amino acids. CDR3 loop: CSANRNEKLFF. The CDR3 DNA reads TGCAGTGCTAATCGGAATGAAAAACTGTTTTTT.

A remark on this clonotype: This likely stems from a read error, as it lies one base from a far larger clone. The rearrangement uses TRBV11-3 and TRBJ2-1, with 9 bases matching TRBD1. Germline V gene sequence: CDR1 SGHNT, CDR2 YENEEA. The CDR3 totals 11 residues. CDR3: CVSSPGQGGFF. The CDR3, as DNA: TGTGTCAGCAGCCCGGGACAGGGTGGGTTCTTC. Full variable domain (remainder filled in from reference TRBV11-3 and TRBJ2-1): EAGVVQSPRYKIIEKKQPVAFWCNPISGHNTLYWYLQNLGQGPELLIRYENEEAVDDSQLPKDRFSAERLKGVDSTLKIQPAELGDSAVYLCVSSPGQGGFFGPGTRLTVL.

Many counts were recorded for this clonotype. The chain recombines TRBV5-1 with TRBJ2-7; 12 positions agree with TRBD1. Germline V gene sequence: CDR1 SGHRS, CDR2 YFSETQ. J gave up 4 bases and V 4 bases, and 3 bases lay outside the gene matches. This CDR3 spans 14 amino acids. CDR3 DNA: TGCGCCAGCAGCGGGACAGGGGGCGGATACGAGCAGTACTTC. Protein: CASSGTGGGYEQYF.

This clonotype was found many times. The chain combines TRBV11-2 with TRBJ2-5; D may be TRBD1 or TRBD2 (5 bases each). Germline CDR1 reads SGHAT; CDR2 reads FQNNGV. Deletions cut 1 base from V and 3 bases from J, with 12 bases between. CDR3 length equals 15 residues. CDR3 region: CASSLVRVTEETQYF. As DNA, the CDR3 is TGTGCCAGCAGCTTAGTGCGGGTGACAGAAGAGACCCAGTACTTC.